This T cell receptor beta chain was retrieved from a study of cytomegalovirus exposure and HLA in healthy donors. Study background: There were 350 to 400 genotyped donors. Of these, about 81% fell in the genetic ancestry cluster associated with self-reported Caucasian donors.

Both 60 Vbeta primers and 13 Jbeta primers went into the PCR. Libraries were prepared by immunoSEQ multiplex PCR; TCRdb keeps only in-frame clonotypes and omits some of them. The sample shows 35,000 to 45,000 clones, approximately 74% of them seen only once. This clone was observed a few times. Its antigen is unidentified. Study-level results: Indistinguishable V segments such as TRBV6-2 and TRBV6-3 were excluded. Later, an analysis showed that TCR beta chains associated with HLA were more clonally expanded than others that were equally common. Reportedly, fewer N-insertions than the roughly 700-donor mean appeared in an Asian-associated ancestry cluster in a later analysis.

Per germline, CDR1 SGHDN and CDR2 FVKESK. Deletions cut 1 base from V and 7 bases from J, with 16 bases between. This CDR3 comprises 15 residues. Material for sequencing was PBMCs. The chain recombines TRBV14 with TRBJ1-2; no clear D. This receptor was obtained from a man between 25 and 39 years old in good health and CMV-seronegative. CDR3 DNA sequence: TGTGCCAGCAGCCAAGGCGCGGGTTGGTTGTCTGGCTACACCTTC. This sequence encodes CASSQGAGWLSGYTF.